This T cell receptor beta chain was recorded in a study of cytomegalovirus exposure and HLA in healthy donors. For this clone: Its matching antigen is unknown.

Trimming pared 5 bases from V and 4 bases from J, leaving 15 bases between. The CDR3 is 15 residues long. Germline V gene data show CDR1 as MNHEY and CDR2 as SVGAGI. The study, taken as a whole, reports: DRB1 showed the most TCR associations and HLA-C the fewest in a later analysis, as rates varied by HLA locus. Despite most TCR sequences being rare, some public TCRs occurred in many donors. Earlier analysis yielded a pattern in which most TCR beta V segments were productive about 90% or about 30% of the time.

Healthy individuals who donated bone marrow served as the donors. PCR primers comprised 60 Vbeta and 13 Jbeta primers. Repertoires were generated with immunoSEQ multiplex PCR, while TCRdb's copy carries only in-frame clones and drops some. The listing records around 39,000 clones. This TCR came from a male donor in good health and CMV-seronegative. The rearrangement joins TRBV6-5 to TRBJ1-3; D perhaps matches TRBD1 (6 bases). Sequencing was performed on PBMCs. The chain's CDR3 is CASSSNPRGGNTIYF. CDR3 sequence (DNA): TGTGCCAGCAGTAGCAACCCAAGGGGGGGAAACACCATATATTTT.